Following are 17 T cell receptor beta chains from one sample sequenced in a study of human T cells and chemical hapten exposure (dated by TCRdb to the early 2020s). Interpreted using the paper, the time point label stands for: patch test 1, 2 weeks after DPC sensitization. Sample treatment or condition, as interpreted from the label and publication: therapeutic diphenylcyclopropenone sensitization with weekly scalp DPC. Library creation used RACE. Sequencer: NextSeq 500. TCRdb applied fastp at Q25 and MiXCR to the public reads, then kept only in-frame beta chains. All rows with the same CDR3 protein become a single entry with the most common DNA and genes. This sample is represented by approximately 100,000 distinct CDR3 sequences; approximately 9.9% of them were singletons. Together, the top ten hold around 3.6% of the sample. The sequencing here drew on whole blood, taken in connection with sensitization to the hapten diphenylcyclopropenone (DPC). All receptors come from a woman between 35 and 50 years old with alopecia areata. Some clones in this sample may be carry-over from other donors' samples.

Ten or more counts support this clonotype. The gene calls are TRBV5-1 and TRBJ2-7; D gene uncertain. The ends were cut back, 2 bases at V and 6 bases at J, with 6 bases in the middle. The CDR3 covers 11 residues. Germline assignment: CDR1 SGHRS and CDR2 YFSETQ. The CDR3: CASSLNREQYF. CDR3 DNA sequence: TGCGCCAGCAGCTTAAACCGCGAGCAGTACTTC.

Ten or more counts support this clonotype. The V and J genes are TRBV6-5 and TRBJ1-4; maybe TRBD1 (5 bases). Germline loops: CDR1 MNHEY, CDR2 SVGAGI. V lost 6 bases, J lost 7 bases, and 15 bases lay in between. The CDR3 sequence is 14 residues long. This CDR3 is CASSSGPASEKLFF. In DNA, the CDR3 is TGTGCCAGCAGCTCGGGACCCGCGTCTGAAAAACTGTTTTTT.

J is TRBJ2-1 and V is TRBV15; D is ambiguous. The CDR3 runs 13 residues. The V gene lost 0 bases and the J gene lost 5 bases, with 5 bases spanning the gap. The germline V gene encodes CDR1 LNHNV and CDR2 YYDKDF (reference sequence). The CDR3 is CATSRDIDNEQFF. DNA of the CDR3: TGTGCCACCAGCAGAGACATAGACAATGAGCAGTTCTTC.

This clonotype was seen a handful of times. The rearrangement uses TRBV6-2 or TRBV6-3 and TRBJ2-7, with D maybe TRBD1 (6 bases). The CDR3 extends over 17 amino acids. Trimming took off 7 bases at V and 5 bases at J, with 27 bases between the two ends. Germline V lookup: CDR1 MNHEY, CDR2 SVGEGT. CDR3 residues: CASTLKVAGVEENEQYF. The CDR3 coding sequence is TGTGCCAGCACCTTAAAGGTCGCAGGGGTCGAGGAAAACGAGCAGTACTTC.

V and J are TRBV4-3 and TRBJ2-3; D ambiguous. With 2 bases removed from V and 4 bases from J, the gap between germline ends came to 16 bases. The CDR3 totals 16 residues. Per the germline V gene, CDR1 is LGHNA and CDR2 is YSLEER. CDR3 loop: CASSQTGGWQSDTQYF. CDR3 nucleotide sequence: TGCGCCAGCAGCCAAACTGGCGGTTGGCAGTCAGATACGCAGTATTTT.

This clonotype has ten or more counts. V is TRBV29-1 and J is TRBJ2-7, with a possible D match to TRBD1 (5 bases). Germline V lookup: CDR1 SQVTM, CDR2 ANQGSEA. CDR3 length: 13 amino acids. With 0 bases removed from V and 4 bases from J, the gap between germline ends came to 10 bases. CDR3 coding DNA: TGCAGCGTTGAAGATCAGGGATCTTACGAGCAGTACTTC. Residues: CSVEDQGSYEQYF.

This clonotype was seen more than once but under ten times. V usage is TRBV20-1 and J usage is TRBJ2-2; D gene ambiguous. V dropped 6 bases and J dropped 5 bases, with 10 bases sitting between them. This CDR3 is built from 12 residues. Germline assignment: CDR1 DFQATT and CDR2 SNEGSKA (reference sequence). The CDR3 coding sequence is TGCAGTGCGTTGGACCGGACCGGGGAGCTGTTTTTT. Amino acids: CSALDRTGELFF.

J is TRBJ1-2 and V is TRBV7-9; D possibly corresponds to TRBD1 (5 bases). Germline CDR1 reads SEHNR; CDR2 reads FQNEAQ (reference sequence). The V gene lost 3 bases and the J gene lost 4 bases, with 12 bases spanning the gap. The CDR3 has 14 amino acids. CDR3 amino acids: CASSFTGGSYGYTF. The CDR3, as DNA: TGTGCCAGCAGCTTCACAGGAGGAAGCTATGGCTACACCTTC.

This clonotype was picked up a small number of times. The rearrangement uses TRBV24-1 and TRBJ1-1; D perhaps matches TRBD1 (6 bases). Trimming stripped 5 bases from V and 4 bases from J, with 13 bases between. The CDR3 covers 14 residues. Germline values: CDR1 KGHDR, CDR2 SFDVKD. CDR3 in amino acids: CATSAGGGITEAFF. CDR3 DNA: TGTGCCACCAGTGCTGGAGGGGGGATCACTGAAGCTTTCTTT.

The sample holds many counts of this clonotype. The J gene is TRBJ1-2, the V gene TRBV6-5; D gene unclear. Germline V gene lookup returns CDR1 MNHEY and CDR2 SVGAGI. The ends were cut back, 11 bases at V and 5 bases at J, with 15 bases in the middle. There are 12 residues in the CDR3. In DNA form, the CDR3 reads TGTGCCGTTCGGTCCGTCGATTATGGCTACACCTTC. Protein: CAVRSVDYGYTF.

The V gene is TRBV7-2, the J gene TRBJ2-2, with TRBD2 matching 11 bases. Losses at the gene ends were 5 bases for V and 4 bases for J; bases not matched to a gene: 6. The CDR3 has 16 residues. Germline CDR1 and CDR2: SGHTA and FQGNSA. The CDR3 protein is CASSPMTSGITGELFF. CDR3 nucleotide sequence: TGTGCCAGCAGCCCCATGACTAGCGGGATCACCGGGGAGCTGTTTTTT.

Many counts were recorded for this clonotype. V usage is TRBV5-6 and J usage is TRBJ2-3; tentatively, D is TRBD1 (7 bases). This CDR3 spans 17 amino acids. V lost 4 bases and J lost 2, with 20 bases in between. The V gene's germline CDR1 is SGHDT and CDR2 YYEEEE. The CDR3 nucleotides are TGTGCCAGCAGCCGGGGGCCAGGGGGACAAATCACAGATACGCAGTATTTT. Translated: CASSRGPGGQITDTQYF.

CDR3 bases: TGTGCCAGCAGACTCGGCCTCAACTACGAGCAGTACTTC. Amino acids: CASRLGLNYEQYF. The chain is built from TRBV28 and TRBJ2-7; D unresolved. Germline values: CDR1 MDHEN, CDR2 SYDVKM. The ends were cut back, 6 bases at V and 3 bases at J, with 12 bases in the middle. The CDR3 extends over 13 amino acids.

This chain links TRBV4-2 with TRBJ2-5, with 9 bases fitting TRBD1. Trimming removed 3 bases from V and 4 bases from J; junction bases left unmatched: 9. Germline CDR1 reads LGHNA; CDR2 reads YNFKEQ. The CDR3 totals 16 residues. The CDR3 coding sequence is TGTGCCAGCAGCCAGGGCAACAGGGGGCGGGCAGAGACCCAGTACTTC. Encoded protein: CASSQGNRGRAETQYF.

This clonotype was observed a few times. V is TRBV11-2 and J is TRBJ1-5; the D is unclear. The V gene's germline CDR1 is SGHAT and CDR2 FQNNGV. Trimming left V 5 bases short and J 5 bases short, with 13 bases between. The CDR3 is 14 residues long. CDR3 coding DNA: TGTGCCAGCAGCCCATCTTCGGTCGATCAGCCCCAGCATTTT. This encodes CASSPSSVDQPQHF.

The chain uses TRBV18 and TRBJ2-1, with TRBD2 matching 14 bases. The V gene's germline CDR1 is KGHSH and CDR2 LQKENI. This CDR3 contains 17 residues. V lost 3 bases and J lost 2; bases outside the gene matches: 3. CDR3 sequence reads: CASSPWTSGGPYNEQFF. The CDR3 DNA reads as TGTGCCAGCTCACCCTGGACTAGCGGGGGGCCCTACAATGAGCAGTTCTTC.

CDR3: CASSQEASGIEETQYF. The CDR3 DNA is TGTGCCAGCAGCCAAGAAGCTAGCGGGATCGAGGAGACCCAGTACTTC. The V and J genes are TRBV3-1 and TRBJ2-5, with 9 bases matching TRBD2. With V trimmed by 0 bases and J by 5 bases, 7 bases remained unmatched. CDR1 and CDR2 (germline): LGHDT, YNNKEL (reference sequence). The CDR3 spans 16 residues.